The 28 T cell receptor beta chains given below trace back to one sample, sequenced in a study of stem cell transplantation in POMP-related autoinflammatory disease. The repertoire was sequenced with immunoSEQ multiplex PCR; TCRdb's copy has only in-frame clones and lacks some. The sample shows around 2,500 clones, 91% of them seen only once. This specimen consisted of CD4+ follicular helper T cells (Tfh) from PBMCs, obtained after stem cell transplantation. The receptors were gathered from a human patient with POMP-related autoinflammation and immune dysregulation (PRAID). Some T cells may originate from the graft donor.

The chain uses TRBV7-9 and TRBJ2-5; TRBD1 matches at 10 bases. The CDR3 contains 15 residues. Trimming at V came to 5 bases and at J to 5 bases, leaving 8 bases not matched to a gene. Germline V lookup: CDR1 SEHNR, CDR2 FQNEAQ (reference sequence). In nucleotides, the CDR3 is TGTGCCAGCAGCGCATGGGGACAGGGGCAGGAGACCCAGTACTTC. Translated, it gives CASSAWGQGQETQYF.

The chain uses TRBV5-5 and TRBJ2-1; 7 nucleotides match TRBD1. Trimming took 1 base from V and 7 from J; bases not matched to a gene: 5. CDR3 length: 14 residues. The germline V gene has CDR1 SGHKS and CDR2 YYEKEE (reference sequence). CDR3 region: CASSLRLQGNEQFF. The CDR3, as DNA: TGTGCCAGCAGCTTGAGGCTACAGGGGAATGAGCAGTTCTTC.

The chain carries TRBV5-1 and TRBJ2-3, with unresolved D. Germline V lookup: CDR1 SGHRS, CDR2 YFSETQ. This CDR3 is built from 11 residues. V shed 1 base and J shed 11 bases, with 8 bases lying between them. The CDR3 is CASSLWEKQYF. The CDR3 region has the DNA TGCGCCAGCAGCTTGTGGGAAAAGCAGTATTTT.

The rearrangement uses TRBV5-1 and TRBJ2-7; the D gene is possibly TRBD1 (5 bases). The V end was cut by 4 bases, the J end by 3 bases, with 20 bases between. The CDR3 runs to 16 residues. Germline CDR1 SGHRS, CDR2 YFSETQ. This CDR3 is CASSGPYPGSNYEQYV. CDR3 DNA: TGCGCCAGCAGCGGACCTTACCCAGGGTCAAACTACGAGCAGTACGTC.

The chain combines TRBV18 with TRBJ2-5; no definite D call. From germline, CDR1 is KGHSH and CDR2 LQKENI. Trimming cost V 0 bases and J 5 bases, with 13 bases left between them. The CDR3 consists of 15 residues. CDR3: CASSPPGLREETQYF. As DNA, the CDR3 is TGTGCCAGCTCACCACCGGGTCTTCGCGAGGAGACCCAGTACTTC.

The chain couples TRBV6-1 to TRBJ1-5; D is uncertain. This CDR3 has 14 residues. Per germline, CDR1 MNHNS and CDR2 SASEGT. V dropped 0 bases and J dropped 7 bases, with 10 bases sitting between them. The CDR3: CASSEAPPKQPQHF. CDR3 sequence (DNA): TGTGCCAGCAGTGAAGCCCCCCCCAAGCAGCCCCAGCATTTT.

The chain recombines TRBV28 with TRBJ1-3; D is uncertain. The CDR3 runs to 15 residues. Per germline, CDR1 MDHEN and CDR2 SYDVKM. Trimming took off 2 bases at V and 0 bases at J, with 8 bases between the two ends. CDR3 sequence reads: CASSLDIHSGNTIYF. CDR3 nucleotides: TGTGCCAGCAGTTTAGACATACACTCTGGAAACACCATATATTTT.

The chain carries TRBV7-9 and TRBJ1-2, with D uncertain. Between the trimmed V and J ends, which lost 6 bases and 8 bases, there was a span of 13 bases. The germline CDR1 and CDR2 sequences are SEHNR and FQNEAQ (reference sequence). The CDR3 has 12 residues. The CDR3 sequence is CASSLERRGYTF. CDR3 nucleotide sequence: TGTGCCAGCAGTCTAGAGAGGAGGGGCTACACCTTC.

This chain connects TRBV30 to TRBJ2-4; D assignment may be TRBD1 or TRBD2 (5 bases each). V was pared by 0 bases and J by 9 bases, with 15 bases between. The length of the CDR3 is 14 residues. Germline CDR1 and CDR2: GTSNPN and SVGIG (reference sequence). The CDR3 nucleotides read TGTGCCTGGAGTGTTTTCGGGACGTCGGGCATTCAGTACTTC. It codes for CAWSVFGTSGIQYF. Combining the CDR3 with reference TRBV30 and TRBJ2-4 gives the whole variable domain SQTIHQWPATLVQPVGSPLSLECTVEGTSNPNLYWYRQAAGRGLQLLFYSVGIGQISSEVPQNLSASRPQDRQFILSSKKLLLSDSGFYLCAWSVFGTSGIQYFGAGTRLSVL.

The chain carries TRBV27 and TRBJ2-1; no firm D call. The CDR3 totals 15 residues. Germline-derived CDR1 and CDR2 are MNHEY and SMNVEV (reference sequence). Trimming stripped 5 bases from V and 0 bases from J, with 11 bases between. The CDR3 coding sequence is TGTGCCAGCAGTGAAAGCACCAGCTCCTACAATGAGCAGTTCTTC. Protein sequence: CASSESTSSYNEQFF.

The V call is TRBV4-1, the J call TRBJ2-1, with 9 bases that match TRBD1. This CDR3 is built from 19 residues. The germline V gene has CDR1 MGHRA and CDR2 YSYEKL. J lost 4 bases, V lost 0 bases, and 13 bases had no gene match. Here the CDR3 reads CASSQDSPRGTGLYNEQFF. CDR3 nucleotide sequence: TGCGCCAGCAGCCAAGATTCCCCCCGCGGGACAGGGCTATACAATGAGCAGTTCTTC.

This chain connects TRBV5-6 to TRBJ2-2; TRBD1 is a possible D gene (5 bases). V lost 4 bases and J lost 3, with 13 bases in between. The CDR3 covers 15 residues. CDR1 and CDR2 from the germline V gene are SGHDT and YYEEEE. The CDR3 DNA reads as TGTGCCAGCAGCCGTGACAGACTCTACACCGGGGAGCTGTTTTTT. Amino acids: CASSRDRLYTGELFF. The whole variable domain, remainder taken from reference TRBV5-6 and TRBJ2-2, is DAGVTQSPTHLIKTRGQQVTLRCSPKSGHDTVSWYQQALGQGPQFIFQYYEEEERQRGNFPDRFSGHQFPNYSSELNVNALLLGDSALYLCASSRDRLYTGELFFGEGSRLTVL.

The chain uses TRBV29-1 and TRBJ1-1, with D perhaps TRBD1 (5 bases). The V and J ends lost 5 bases and 5 bases respectively, with 18 bases between them. There are 14 residues in the CDR3. Germline CDR1 and CDR2: SQVTM and ANQGSEA. CDR3 DNA: TGCAGCGTTCAGGGTCTCCTACTGGGGACTGAAGCTTTCTTT. Protein: CSVQGLLLGTEAFF.

This chain links TRBV2 with TRBJ1-1, with D uncertain. The V gene's germline CDR1 is SNHLY and CDR2 FYNNEI. V dropped 4 bases and J dropped 0 bases, with 6 bases sitting between them. The CDR3 extends over 13 amino acids. CDR3 sequence (DNA): TGTGCCAGCAGTGGTCTAATGAACACTGAAGCTTTCTTT. It yields the protein CASSGLMNTEAFF.

As concerns this clone: This likely comes from a read error, as the CDR3 has no conserved phenylalanine or tryptophan at its end. The DNA is omitted, as the CDR3 cannot be located on it reliably, and the CDR3 follows TCRdb's listing. V and J are TRBV10-1 and TRBJ1-2; the D call of TRBD1 is as the table states it, not checked on the DNA. Inclusive of both ends, the CDR3 amounts to 13 amino acids. The germline CDR1 and CDR2 sequences are WNHNN and SYGVQD (reference sequence). The chain's CDR3 is CASSSPGRSRKTY.

Comments on this clone: Other DNA sequences from this sample encode an identical CDR3 as well. V is TRBV7-3 and J is TRBJ1-6; 8 bases are a match to TRBD1. Losses at the gene ends were 5 bases for V and 7 bases for J; bases not matched to a gene: 4. Germline CDR1 reads SGHTA; CDR2 reads FQGTGA. CDR3 size: 14 residues. The DNA for the CDR3 is TGTGCCAGCAGCAGAGGACAGGGAAATTCACCCCTCCACTTT. Its translation: CASSRGQGNSPLHF.

The chain joins TRBV5-6 to TRBJ2-3; 13 bases are shared with TRBD2. This CDR3 contains 16 residues. The trim removed 4 bases at V and 9 bases at J, leaving 11 bases unmatched. CDR1 SGHDT and CDR2 YYEEEE come from the germline V gene. CDR3 sequence: CASSVTSGGAAATQYF. CDR3 coding DNA: TGTGCCAGCAGCGTAACTAGCGGGGGGGCCGCGGCGACGCAGTATTTT.

CDR3 DNA sequence: TGTGCCAGTAGTAGAAAAGGACAGGTTAATGCCGGGGAGCTGTTTTTT. It specifies CASSRKGQVNAGELFF. V gene TRBV19 combines with J gene TRBJ2-2; 7 bases agree with TRBD1. The CDR3 totals 16 residues. The germline V gene encodes CDR1 LNHDA and CDR2 SQIVND (reference sequence). The V gene end was trimmed by 4 bases and the J gene end by 6 bases; junction bases not matched to a gene: 11.

DNA of the CDR3: TGCAGTGCGTTCGAAGAGACCCAGTACTTC. Translation: CSAFEETQYF. The rearrangement uses TRBV20-1 and TRBJ2-5; D ambiguous. The CDR3 runs to 10 residues. Trimming cost V 6 bases and J 3 bases, with 5 bases left between them. Germline V gene sequence: CDR1 DFQATT, CDR2 SNEGSKA (reference sequence).

CDR3: CASSAYNEQFF. The CDR3 DNA follows: TGTGCCAGCAGCGCTTACAATGAGCAGTTCTTC. The J gene is TRBJ2-1, the V gene TRBV28; D gene unclear. Germline loops: CDR1 MDHEN, CDR2 SYDVKM. The CDR3 loop spans 11 amino acids. Trimming shortened V by 6 bases and J by 4 bases, and 4 bases separated the two germline ends. The full variable domain, in which reference TRBV28 and TRBJ2-1 provide the parts outside the CDR3, is DVKVTQSSRYLVKRTGEKVFLECVQDMDHENMFWYRQDPGLGLRLIYFSYDVKMKEKGDIPEGYSVSREKKERFSLILESASTNQTSMYLCASSAYNEQFFGPGTRLTVL.

The chain is built from TRBV5-1 and TRBJ2-2, with D possibly called TRBD1 or TRBD2 (5 bases each). Germline CDR1 reads SGHRS; CDR2 reads YFSETQ. Deletions cut 2 bases from V and 4 bases from J, with 9 bases between. This CDR3 region has 14 residues. DNA for the CDR3: TGCGCCAGCAGCTTCTCGGGGCCCACCGGGGAGCTGTTTTTT. It encodes CASSFSGPTGELFF.

V gene TRBV28 combines with J gene TRBJ1-1, with D unclear. CDR1 and CDR2 (germline): MDHEN, SYDVKM. Trimming took off 3 bases at V and 5 bases at J, with 7 bases between the two ends. The CDR3 is 12 amino acids. The CDR3 DNA is TGTGCCAGCAGTTTGGGAGAGACTGAAGCTTTCTTT. Its protein is CASSLGETEAFF.

The chain's CDR3 is CASSLGPGQGGGEQYF. DNA of the CDR3: TGCGCCAGCAGCTTGGGGCCGGGACAGGGAGGTGGCGAGCAGTACTTC. The chain has TRBV5-1 and TRBJ2-7; 9 bases line up with TRBD1. Trimming at V came to 0 bases and at J to 6 bases, leaving 10 bases not matched to a gene. This CDR3 is 16 amino acids long. In germline, CDR1 is SGHRS, CDR2 YFSETQ.

CDR3 in amino acids: CASMGTGPNYGYTF. The CDR3 DNA sequence: TGTGCCAGCATGGGGACAGGGCCCAACTATGGCTACACCTTC. V and J are TRBV6-5 and TRBJ1-2, with TRBD1 matching 9 bases. The V segment lost 7 bases and the J segment 2 bases; nucleotides outside the gene matches: 5. This CDR3 spans 14 amino acids. Per the germline V gene, CDR1 is MNHEY and CDR2 is SVGAGI.

This chain joins TRBV6-5 and TRBJ2-7; weak D call: TRBD1 (5 bases). CDR3 size: 15 residues. Germline CDR1 is MNHEY and CDR2 is SVGAGI. The V and J ends lost 6 bases and 3 bases respectively, with 18 bases between them. The CDR3 DNA reads as TGTGCCAGCAGCAGTAACCTGGACAAAAACTACGAGCAGTACTTC. Protein product: CASSSNLDKNYEQYF.

The chain is built from TRBV9 and TRBJ1-3; D unclear. CDR1 is SGDLS and CDR2 is YYNGEE in the germline V gene. The CDR3 is made up of 16 amino acids. Trimming left V 0 bases short and J 5 bases short, with 15 bases between. This CDR3 is CASSVGEGVRRNTIYF. The CDR3 coding sequence is TGTGCCAGCAGCGTAGGGGAGGGTGTCAGGCGAAACACCATATATTTT.

CDR3 sequence (DNA): TGTGCCAGCCGACAGGACAGTAACTATGGCTACACCTTC. Translated: CASRQDSNYGYTF. This sequence joins TRBV6-5 and TRBJ1-2; tentative D call: TRBD1 (6 bases). V lost 8 bases and J 1 base, leaving 11 bases between the germline ends. This CDR3 contains 13 residues. Germline assignment: CDR1 MNHEY and CDR2 SVGAGI.

This sequence joins TRBV28 and TRBJ2-2; D perhaps matches TRBD1 (5 bases). The CDR3 spans 16 residues. The germline CDR1 and CDR2 sequences are MDHEN and SYDVKM. V lost 6 bases and J lost 0, with 14 bases in between. As DNA, the CDR3 is TGTGCCAGCAGCACATCGACAGCTCCGAACACCGGGGAGCTGTTTTTT. As protein: CASSTSTAPNTGELFF.